This T cell receptor beta chain appears in the sequencing data of a study of T-cell memory formation after mild COVID-19. Broader study findings: Mostly located in CM and EM were contracting CD4+ clones, with contracting CD8+ clones located in EMRA. Clones from the second wave (peaking day 37) had unconfirmed SARS-CoV-2 specificity.

The 5'RACE method, run with constant-segment primers, produced TCR alpha and TCR beta cDNA libraries (carrying sample barcodes and UMIs). TCRdb ran MiXCR on the 5' RACE reads and lists one entry per CDR3 protein. The repertoire holds 200,000 to 250,000 distinct CDR3 sequences, about a sixth seen once, with 3% to 4.5% in the top ten. This clonotype was found many times. The target antigen is unknown. The specimen sequenced was PBMCs or a T cell subset sorted from them (not recorded which). This receptor was obtained from a man aged 18 to 29 who had mild COVID-19 (a few samples of this study predate the infection). Cell type and time point are not known.

The CDR3: CASSRSATGTYEQYF. The CDR3 region has the DNA TGCGCCAGCAGCCGTTCAGCGACAGGGACTTACGAGCAGTACTTC. J is TRBJ2-7 and V is TRBV5-1; D perhaps matches TRBD1 (7 bases). Trimming pared 4 bases from V and 4 bases from J, leaving 18 bases between. CDR3 length equals 15 residues. CDR1 and CDR2 (germline): SGHRS, YFSETQ. Supplemented by reference TRBV5-1 and TRBJ2-7, the full variable domain reads KAGVTQTPRYLIKTRGQQVTLSCSPISGHRSVSWYQQTPGQGLQFLFEYFSETQRNKGNFPGRFSGRQFSNSRSEMNVSTLELGDSALYLCASSRSATGTYEQYFGPGTRLTVT.